This T cell receptor (beta chain) was found in a study of shared clonotypes between healthy human individuals. CDR1 MDHEN and CDR2 SYDVKM come from the germline V gene. This CDR3 region has 12 residues. The germline V and J ends were trimmed by 3 bases and 11 bases, with 13 bases remaining between them. The assay was immunoSEQ multiplex PCR, and TCRdb's table has in-frame clones only and misses some. This sample yields about a million clones, of which approximately 80% are seen a single time; 0.7% to 0.95% belongs to the top ten. This clone has a handful of counts. This receptor was taken from a young man in good health. Some clones in this sample may be carry-over from other donors' samples. The chain combines TRBV28 with TRBJ1-1; D unclear. Material: memory CD4+ T cells from PBMCs. Stated subset: CD45RA-negative fraction. The CDR3 nucleotides are TGTGCCAGCAGTTTTCCTGGGTTCGAGGCTTTCTTT. Its translation: CASSFPGFEAFF.